The text below deals with one T cell receptor (beta chain). Repertoires were generated with immunoSEQ multiplex PCR, while TCRdb's copy carries only in-frame clones and drops some. The sample records 8,000 to 8,500 clones, 65% to 75% being singletons. V was trimmed by 2 bases and J by 1 base, leaving 11 bases between them. CDR3 length equals 15 residues. Germline V lookup: CDR1 MNHEY, CDR2 SMNVEV (reference sequence). The data were taken from a study of somatic mutations in cytotoxic T cells in rheumatoid arthritis. Sequencing input: CD8+ T cells sorted from blood. This rearrangement joins TRBV27 to TRBJ1-1, with D maybe TRBD1 (6 bases). The receptor was isolated from an adult with rheumatoid arthritis. DNA of the CDR3: TGTGCCAGCAGTTTACAGGGACACTCGAACACTGAAGCTTTCTTT. Residues: CASSLQGHSNTEAFF.